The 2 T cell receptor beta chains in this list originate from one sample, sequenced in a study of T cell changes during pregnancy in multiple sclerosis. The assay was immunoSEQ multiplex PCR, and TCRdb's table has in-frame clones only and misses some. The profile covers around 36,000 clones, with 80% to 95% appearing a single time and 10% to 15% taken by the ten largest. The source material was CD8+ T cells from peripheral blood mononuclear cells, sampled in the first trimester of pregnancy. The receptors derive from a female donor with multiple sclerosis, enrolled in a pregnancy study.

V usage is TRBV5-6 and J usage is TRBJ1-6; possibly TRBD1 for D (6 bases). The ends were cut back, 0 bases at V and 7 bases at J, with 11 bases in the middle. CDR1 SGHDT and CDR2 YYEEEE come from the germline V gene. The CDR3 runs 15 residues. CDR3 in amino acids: CASSLGGQGNSPLHF. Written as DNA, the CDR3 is TGTGCCAGCAGCTTGGGCGGGCAGGGGAATTCACCCCTCCACTTT.

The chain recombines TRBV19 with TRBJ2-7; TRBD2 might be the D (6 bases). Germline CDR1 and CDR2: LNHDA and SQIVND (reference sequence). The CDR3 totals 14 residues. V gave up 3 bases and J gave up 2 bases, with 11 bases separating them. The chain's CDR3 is CASSIYGGPYEQYF. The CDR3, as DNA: TGTGCCAGTAGTATTTACGGGGGTCCCTACGAGCAGTACTTC.